This entry is about one T cell receptor (beta chain). Its matching antigen is unknown. A read error may explain this, as a much larger clone is one base away. The data are from a study of blood T cells in healthy people across ages. Study-level points and caveats: A strong correlation was found between TCR beta diversity and the percentage of naive T cells. The study regarded diversity estimates from one million T cells as underestimates.

V lost 4 bases and J 1 base, leaving 10 bases between the germline ends. CDR3 size: 14 residues. Isolation recovered at least 6.5 million PBMCs from every sample. Together with a sample-barcoded 5' primer, a J-beta primer mix was included in a second PCR lasting roughly 7 to 11 cycles. Each cDNA molecule was tagged by a template-switch adaptor that had 12 random nucleotides. Each CDR3 protein is one row after TCRdb ran MiXCR on the 5' RACE reads. The table shows around 850,000 distinct CDR3 sequences, with about 37% occurring only once. Sequenced sample: blood. The TCR sequence derives from a young man in good health. The chain employs TRBV12-3 or TRBV12-4 and TRBJ1-1, with no clear D. The CDR3 nucleotides read TGTGCCAGCAGTTGTGGGAGGGCGAACACTGAAGCTTTCTTT. It codes for CASSCGRANTEAFF.